This T cell receptor (beta chain) is from a study of shared clonotypes between healthy human individuals. Study-level points and caveats: Naive CD4 clonotypes were shared across several donors at 4% to 5%.

The assay was immunoSEQ multiplex PCR, and TCRdb's table has in-frame clones only and misses some. The sample shows approximately 2,200,000 clones, just over 90% of them seen only once. Naive CD8 cells lacked CD45RO and underwent positive selection for CCR7, leaving out terminally differentiated effector memory CD45RA+ cells. As to this clone: No antigen is known for it.

The sequenced material came from naive CD8+ T cells from PBMCs. This TCR came from a man in his late teens or twenties in good health. Some clones in this sample may be carry-over from other donors' samples.

For the CDR3, the DNA is TGTGCCAGCAGCTTAGCGCCGGGACTAGCGGTCCACGAGCAGTACTTC. Protein sequence: CASSLAPGLAVHEQYF. The chain is built from TRBV7-9 and TRBJ2-7; the match to TRBD2 covers 11 bases. This CDR3 contains 16 residues. The germline gives CDR1 SEHNR, CDR2 FQNEAQ (reference sequence). Trimming removed 0 bases from V and 5 bases from J; junction bases left unmatched: 6.